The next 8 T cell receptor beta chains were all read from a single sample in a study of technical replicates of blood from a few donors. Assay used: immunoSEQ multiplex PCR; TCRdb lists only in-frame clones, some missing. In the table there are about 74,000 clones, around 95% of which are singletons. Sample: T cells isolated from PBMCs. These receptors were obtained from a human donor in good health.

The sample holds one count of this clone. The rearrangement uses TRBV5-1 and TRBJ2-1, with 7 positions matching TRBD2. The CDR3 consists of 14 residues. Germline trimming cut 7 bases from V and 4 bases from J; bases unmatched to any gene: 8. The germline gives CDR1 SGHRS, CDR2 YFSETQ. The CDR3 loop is CASCLGGSYNEQFF. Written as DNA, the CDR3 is TGCGCCAGCTGTCTGGGGGGGTCTTACAATGAGCAGTTCTTC.

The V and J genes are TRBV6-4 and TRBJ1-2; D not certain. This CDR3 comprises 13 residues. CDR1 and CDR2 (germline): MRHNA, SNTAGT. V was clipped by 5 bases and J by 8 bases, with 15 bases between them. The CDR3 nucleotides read TGTGCCAGCAGTCCCGATGAGGGCTACGGCTACACCTTC. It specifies CASSPDEGYGYTF.

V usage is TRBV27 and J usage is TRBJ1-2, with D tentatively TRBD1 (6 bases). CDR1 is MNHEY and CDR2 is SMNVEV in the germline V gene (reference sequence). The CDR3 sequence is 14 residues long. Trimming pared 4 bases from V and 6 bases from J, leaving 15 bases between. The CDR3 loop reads CASSYTTGGHGYTF. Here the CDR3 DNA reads TGTGCCAGCAGTTACACGACTGGGGGCCATGGCTACACCTTC.

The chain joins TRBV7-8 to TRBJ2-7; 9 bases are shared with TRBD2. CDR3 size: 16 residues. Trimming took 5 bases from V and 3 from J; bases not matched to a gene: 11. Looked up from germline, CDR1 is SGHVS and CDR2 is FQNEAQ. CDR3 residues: CASSGSGRRGFYEQYF. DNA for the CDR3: TGTGCCAGCAGCGGTAGCGGGAGAAGGGGATTCTACGAGCAGTACTTC.

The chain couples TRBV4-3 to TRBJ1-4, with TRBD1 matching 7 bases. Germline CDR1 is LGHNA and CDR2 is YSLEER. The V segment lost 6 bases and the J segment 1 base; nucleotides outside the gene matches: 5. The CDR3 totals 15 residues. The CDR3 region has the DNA TGCGCCAGCAGTTTGACAGGGTTAACTAATGAAAAACTGTTTTTT. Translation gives CASSLTGLTNEKLFF.

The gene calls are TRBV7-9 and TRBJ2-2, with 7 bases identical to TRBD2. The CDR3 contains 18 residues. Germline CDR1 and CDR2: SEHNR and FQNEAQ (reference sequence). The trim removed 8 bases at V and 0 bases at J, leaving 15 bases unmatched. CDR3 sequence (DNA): TGTGCCAGCCGCCCGACTAGCAGAAAACGATCGAACACCGGGGAGCTGTTTTTT. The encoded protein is CASRPTSRKRSNTGELFF.

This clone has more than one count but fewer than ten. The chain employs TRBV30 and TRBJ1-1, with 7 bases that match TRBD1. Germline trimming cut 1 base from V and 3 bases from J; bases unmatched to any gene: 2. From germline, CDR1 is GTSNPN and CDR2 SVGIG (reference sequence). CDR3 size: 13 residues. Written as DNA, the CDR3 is TGTGCCTGGAGTGACGACAGGGACACTGAAGCTTTCTTT. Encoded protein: CAWSDDRDTEAFF.

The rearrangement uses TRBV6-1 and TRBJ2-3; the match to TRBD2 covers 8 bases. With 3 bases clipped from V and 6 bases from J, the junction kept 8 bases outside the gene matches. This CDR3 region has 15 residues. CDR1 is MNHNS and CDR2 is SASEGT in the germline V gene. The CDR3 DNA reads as TGTGCCAGCAGTGAGGGGCGGGAGGTGGAGGATACGCAGTATTTT. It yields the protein CASSEGREVEDTQYF.